Listed here are 21 T cell receptor beta chains from one sample, sequenced in a study of early T cells in non-severe SARS-CoV-2 infection (dated by TCRdb to the early 2020s). The library relied on 5' RACE. Sequencer: NextSeq 500. TCRdb reprocessed the public reads (quality trimming at Q25 with fastp, clone calling with MiXCR) and kept in-frame beta chains. CDR3 protein sequences are deduplicated, and each keeps its most common genes and DNA. The sample table records about 58,000 distinct CDR3 sequences; over 9.5% of these occur just once. Jointly, the top ten make up approximately 9.8% of the sample. The sequenced material came from whole blood. The receptor source for this set is an adult who was a healthcare worker with PCR-confirmed SARS-CoV-2 infection or an uninfected control (not recorded which).

With respect to this clonotype: One end of the junction is discordant with germline, which a read error may explain. The chain joins TRBV11-2 to TRBJ2-7; D is possibly TRBD1 or TRBD2 (5 bases each). There are 17 residues in the CDR3. Germline values: CDR1 SGHAT, CDR2 FQNNGV. The CDR3 loop is CASTLSPQGPGVYEQYF. The DNA for the CDR3 is TGTGCCAGCACCTTAAGCCCGCAGGGACCGGGCGTCTACGAGCAGTACTTC.

This clonotype was seen only a few times. This chain connects TRBV5-1 to TRBJ2-7; D remains ambiguous. The CDR3 runs to 13 residues. V lost 0 bases and J lost 3, with 7 bases in between. Germline-derived CDR1 and CDR2 are SGHRS and YFSETQ. The DNA for the CDR3 is TGCGCCAGCAGCTTGGGGCTAGACTACGAGCAGTACTTC. Amino acid sequence: CASSLGLDYEQYF.

The sample holds a few counts of this clonotype. CDR3 sequence reads: CASRLAGASTYNEQFF. As DNA, the CDR3 is TGTGCCAGCAGGTTAGCGGGAGCATCCACCTACAATGAGCAGTTCTTC. The V gene is TRBV6-6, the J gene TRBJ2-1; 9 nucleotides line up with TRBD2. Looked up from germline, CDR1 is MNHNY and CDR2 is SVGAGI (reference sequence). The CDR3 sequence is 16 residues long. V dropped 6 bases and J dropped 2; count of bases not matched to a gene: 8.

This clonotype was detected a few times. This rearrangement joins TRBV18 to TRBJ2-3; 7 bases line up with TRBD2. J gave up 11 bases and V 3 bases, and 14 bases lay outside the gene matches. Germline assignment: CDR1 KGHSH and CDR2 LQKENI. The CDR3 totals 15 residues. CDR3: CASSPAFAGDQRQYF. CDR3 coding DNA: TGTGCCAGCTCACCTGCGTTTGCGGGGGACCAGAGGCAGTATTTT.

This rearrangement joins TRBV28 to TRBJ2-2; D ambiguous. This CDR3 spans 13 amino acids. Per the germline V gene, CDR1 is MDHEN and CDR2 is SYDVKM. Trimming pared 5 bases from V and 7 bases from J, leaving 11 bases between. This CDR3 reads CASSPSPSGELFF. CDR3 nucleotides: TGTGCCAGCAGTCCCAGTCCAAGCGGGGAGCTGTTTTTT.

The chain employs TRBV29-1 and TRBJ2-5; a possible D gene is TRBD2 (5 bases). The CDR3 is 11 residues long. Looked up from germline, CDR1 is SQVTM and CDR2 is ANQGSEA. V lost 8 bases, J lost 4 bases, and 11 bases lay in between. CDR3 sequence reads: CSLARGETQYF. The DNA for the CDR3 is TGCAGCCTTGCCCGGGGAGAGACCCAGTACTTC.

A word on this clonotype: One base away lies a much larger clone, so this may be a sequencing read error. The rearrangement uses TRBV28 and TRBJ2-7, with TRBD1 matching 7 bases. The CDR3 totals 12 residues. Germline values: CDR1 MDHEN, CDR2 SYDVKM. CDR3: CASGLSGGEQYF. CDR3 DNA sequence: TGTGCCAGCGGTTTATCAGGGGGCGAGCAGTACTTC.

This clonotype was detected only a few times. The rearrangement links TRBV29-1 to TRBJ2-1; perhaps TRBD1 as D (6 bases). Germline CDR1 is SQVTM and CDR2 is ANQGSEA. The CDR3 consists of 13 residues. Trimming took off 7 bases at V and 4 bases at J, with 14 bases between the two ends. CDR3: CSAGQFTYNEQFF. The CDR3 DNA sequence: TGCAGCGCTGGACAGTTTACTTACAATGAGCAGTTCTTC.

Only a few counts were recorded for this clonotype. The rearrangement links TRBV28 to TRBJ2-7, with 12 bases lining up with TRBD1. The CDR3 runs 16 residues. V lost 5 bases to trimming and J lost 5 bases; unmatched junction nucleotides: 10. Germline V gene sequence: CDR1 MDHEN, CDR2 SYDVKM. The CDR3 DNA sequence: TGTGCCAGCAGTCAGCCGGGACAGGGGGCGGGAAACGAGCAGTACTTC. Translating gives CASSQPGQGAGNEQYF.

This clonotype was found many times. The chain recombines TRBV15 with TRBJ1-1; the match to TRBD1 covers 9 bases. With V trimmed by 1 base and J by 3 bases, 3 bases remained unmatched. Germline-derived CDR1 and CDR2 are LNHNV and YYDKDF (reference sequence). CDR3 length: 15 amino acids. CDR3 DNA sequence: TGTGCCACCAGCAGAGGAACAGGGGGCTACACTGAAGCTTTCTTT. Protein product: CATSRGTGGYTEAFF.

In its sample, this clonotype was seen a few times. The chain carries TRBV9 and TRBJ1-1, with D possibly TRBD1 on 6 matching bases. Trimming took 4 bases from V and 0 from J, leaving 13 bases between them. Germline values: CDR1 SGDLS, CDR2 YYNGEE. The length of the CDR3 is 15 residues. The CDR3 DNA reads TGTGCCAGCAGCTCATCCGGGACATTGAACACTGAAGCTTTCTTT. It translates to CASSSSGTLNTEAFF.

The CDR3 spells CSAPDYLDYGYTF. The DNA of the CDR3 is TGCAGTGCCCCGGACTATTTGGACTATGGCTACACCTTC. V gene TRBV20-1 combines with J gene TRBJ1-2; unclear D gene. Germline V gene data show CDR1 as DFQATT and CDR2 as SNEGSKA (reference sequence). The V end was cut by 6 bases, the J end by 3 bases, with 14 bases between. This CDR3 has 13 amino acids.

This clonotype was seen ten or more times. The CDR3 bases are TGTGCCAGCAGCTCCACTCAAATTCGGACGGTCTCTGGGGCCAACGTCCTGACTTTC. Protein product: CASSSTQIRTVSGANVLTF. V is TRBV7-2 and J is TRBJ2-6; D call uncertain. Per germline, CDR1 SGHTA and CDR2 FQGNSA. The ends were cut back, 4 bases at V and 0 bases at J, with 19 bases in the middle. This CDR3 has 19 residues.

This chain uses TRBV7-9 with TRBJ2-5, with TRBD1 matching over 10 bases. CDR1 and CDR2 from the germline V gene are SEHNR and FQNEAQ (reference sequence). The CDR3 length is 15 residues. J gave up 3 bases and V 2 bases, and 3 bases lay outside the gene matches. CDR3 sequence (DNA): TGTGCCAGCAGCTTACCCGGGACAGGGGAAGAGACCCAGTACTTC. Amino acid sequence: CASSLPGTGEETQYF.

This clonotype was found a few times. The chain carries TRBV20-1 and TRBJ1-2; 8 nucleotides line up with TRBD1. With V trimmed by 3 bases and J by 1 base, 7 bases remained unmatched. The CDR3 totals 15 residues. Germline-derived CDR1 and CDR2 are DFQATT and SNEGSKA (reference sequence). The CDR3 region is CSARKGGQVNYGYTF. CDR3 bases: TGCAGTGCTAGGAAAGGGGGACAGGTTAACTATGGCTACACCTTC.

This clonotype has a count of ten or more. The V call is TRBV24-1, the J call TRBJ2-1; 10 nucleotides align to TRBD1. The V segment lost 3 bases and the J segment 6 bases; nucleotides outside the gene matches: 10. The CDR3 runs 17 residues. Germline values: CDR1 KGHDR, CDR2 SFDVKD. This CDR3 is CATSDHYDRGQGNEQFF. The DNA of the CDR3 is TGTGCCACCAGTGATCACTACGACAGGGGGCAAGGCAATGAGCAGTTCTTC.

This clonotype was observed a handful of times. V gene TRBV12-3 or TRBV12-4 combines with J gene TRBJ2-7; possible D gene TRBD1, 5 bases. V lost 7 bases, J lost 4 bases, and 26 bases lay in between. The CDR3 spans 17 residues. For the CDR3, the DNA is TGTGCCAGCACTCTATCTCTAGGGGAAAAAATAAGGTACGAGCAGTACTTC. Its protein product is CASTLSLGEKIRYEQYF.

In its sample, this clonotype was seen many times. The chain is built from TRBV28 and TRBJ1-5; a weak D match, TRBD1 (5 bases). The CDR3 is made up of 13 amino acids. Trimming removed 8 bases at V and 2 bases at J, with 10 bases between. Per germline, CDR1 MDHEN and CDR2 SYDVKM. The CDR3 reads CASLGVGNQPQHF. The DNA of the CDR3 is TGTGCCAGCCTGGGGGTGGGCAATCAGCCCCAGCATTTT.

This chain uses TRBV4-1 with TRBJ2-5, with D tentatively TRBD1 (7 bases). Germline CDR1 and CDR2: MGHRA and YSYEKL. V was shortened by 1 base and J by 5 bases, with 14 bases between the two germline ends. There are 15 residues in the CDR3. DNA of the CDR3: TGCGCCAGCAGCCAAGGTTGGCAGGGGGGTGAGACCCAGTACTTC. Translation gives CASSQGWQGGETQYF.

This chain connects TRBV6-2 or TRBV6-3 to TRBJ2-5; tentatively, D is TRBD1 or TRBD2 (6 bases each). V dropped 4 bases and J dropped 0 bases, with 12 bases sitting between them. This CDR3 has 15 amino acids. Germline values: CDR1 MNHEY, CDR2 SVGEGT. CDR3 nucleotides: TGTGCCAGCAGTTGGGGGGCACTGGACCAAGAGACCCAGTACTTC. This encodes CASSWGALDQETQYF.

This clonotype turned up a few times. The rearrangement joins TRBV3-1 to TRBJ1-1, with 8 nucleotides matching TRBD1. Germline trimming cut 0 bases from V and 6 bases from J; bases unmatched to any gene: 9. The germline V gene encodes CDR1 LGHDT and CDR2 YNNKEL (reference sequence). The CDR3 spans 16 residues. The CDR3 loop is CASSQETGVWAAEAFF. The CDR3, as DNA: TGTGCCAGCAGCCAAGAGACAGGGGTGTGGGCTGCTGAAGCTTTCTTT.